This T cell receptor (beta chain) was captured in a study of technical replicates of blood from a handful of donors. This CDR3 comprises 15 residues. Trimming cost V 2 bases and J 1 base, with 12 bases left between them. The germline V gene encodes CDR1 SGHKS and CDR2 YYEKEE (reference sequence). Sequencing used immunoSEQ multiplex PCR; TCRdb keeps in-frame clones, though not all of them. Of some 64,000 clones listed, approximately 86% are singletons. The material sequenced was PBMCs. The sequence came from a human donor in good health. Some clones in this sample may be carry-over from other donors' samples. The chain combines TRBV5-5 with TRBJ2-5; TRBD2 is a possible D gene (5 bases). DNA for the CDR3: TGTGCCAGCAGCTTCGGGATAGGGATCCAAGAGACCCAGTACTTC. It encodes CASSFGIGIQETQYF. The variable domain in full, with the rest retrieved from reference TRBV5-5 and TRBJ2-5, is DAGVTQSPTHLIKTRGQQVTLRCSPISGHKSVSWYQQVLGQGPQFIFQYYEKEERGRGNFPDRFSARQFPNYSSELNVNALLLGDSALYLCASSFGIGIQETQYFGPGTRLLVL.